This T cell receptor (beta chain) was sequenced for a study of response to subunit inactivated influenza vaccine. This clonotype showed up many times. What it binds is not known. TCRdb itself ran the RT-PCR reads through MiXCR, one entry per CDR3 protein. The sample carries around 500,000 distinct CDR3 sequences, 9.5% to 12% recorded once. General study points: Authors suggested few new T cells are recruited by each seasonal influenza vaccination.

Trimming cost V 6 bases and J 1 base; bases outside gene matches: 7. The germline gives CDR1 DFQATT, CDR2 SNEGSKA (reference sequence). The CDR3 covers 14 residues. The TCR was taken from a man over 45 who received an inactivated influenza vaccine. The sample consisted of PBMCs from blood, taken roughly 47 days after vaccination. The chain recombines TRBV20-1 with TRBJ2-7, with 9 nucleotides matching TRBD2. As DNA, the CDR3 is TGCAGTGCCAATCCGGGACTAGCTTCCTACGAGCAGTACTTC. This codes for CSANPGLASYEQYF.